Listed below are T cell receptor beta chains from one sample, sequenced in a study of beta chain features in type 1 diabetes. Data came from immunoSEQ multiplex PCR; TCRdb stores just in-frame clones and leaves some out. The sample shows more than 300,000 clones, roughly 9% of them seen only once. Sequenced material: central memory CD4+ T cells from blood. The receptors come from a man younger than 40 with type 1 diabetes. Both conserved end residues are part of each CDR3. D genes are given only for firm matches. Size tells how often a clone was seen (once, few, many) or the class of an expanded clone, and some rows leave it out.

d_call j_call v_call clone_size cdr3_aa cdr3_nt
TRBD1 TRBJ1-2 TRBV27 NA CASRYTQGAQNGYTF TGTGCCAGCAGATACACTCAGGGGGCGCAAAATGGCTACACCTTC
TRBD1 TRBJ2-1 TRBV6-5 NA CASSYGLGQGWNEQFF TGTGCCAGCAGTTACGGTCTGGGACAGGGGTGGAATGAGCAGTTCTTC
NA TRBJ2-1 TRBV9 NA CASSVDQRTDDGYREQFF TGTGCCAGCAGCGTAGATCAGAGGACAGATGATGGCTATCGTGAGCAGTTCTTC
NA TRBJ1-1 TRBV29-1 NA CSVRARTANTEAFF TGCAGCGTTCGAGCGAGGACGGCGAACACTGAAGCTTTCTTT
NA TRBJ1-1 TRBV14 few CASSPYRNTEAFF TGTGCCAGCAGCCCCTACAGAAACACTGAAGCTTTCTTT
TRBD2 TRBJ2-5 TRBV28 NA CASTSGHQTQYF TGTGCCAGCACTAGCGGGCACCAGACCCAGTACTTC
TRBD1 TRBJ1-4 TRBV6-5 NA CASSYDRANEKLFF TGTGCCAGCAGTTACGACAGGGCTAATGAAAAACTGTTTTTT
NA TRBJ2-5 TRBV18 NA CASSLGRGRQETQYF TGTGCCAGCTCCCTCGGGCGGGGGCGACAAGAGACCCAGTACTTC
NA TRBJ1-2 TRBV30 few CAWSLVAGGGYTF TGTGCCTGGAGTCTGGTTGCGGGGGGTGGCTACACCTTC
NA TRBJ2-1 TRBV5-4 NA CASSLLNDNEQFF TGTGCCAGCAGCTTGTTAAATGACAATGAGCAGTTCTTC
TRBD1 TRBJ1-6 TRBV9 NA CASKGDRGNNSPLHF TGTGCCAGCAAAGGGGACAGGGGGAATAATTCACCCCTCCACTTT
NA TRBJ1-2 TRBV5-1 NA CASSFDGGGYTF TGCGCCAGCAGCTTCGATGGAGGGGGCTACACCTTC
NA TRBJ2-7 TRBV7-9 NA CASSLSGISYEQYF TGTGCCAGCAGCTTATCCGGGATTTCTTACGAGCAGTACTTC
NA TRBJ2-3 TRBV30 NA CAWNPGANTQYF TGTGCCTGGAACCCGGGCGCAAATACGCAGTATTTT
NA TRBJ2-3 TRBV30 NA CAWSDGLLGDTQYF TGTGCCTGGAGTGACGGACTACTGGGGGATACGCAGTATTTT
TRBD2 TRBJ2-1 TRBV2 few CASSVGGGFSNEQFF TGTGCCAGCAGTGTTGGCGGGGGGTTCAGTAATGAGCAGTTCTTC
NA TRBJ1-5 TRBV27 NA CASSPGPDSNQPQHF TGTGCCAGCAGTCCGGGGCCTGATAGCAATCAGCCCCAGCATTTT
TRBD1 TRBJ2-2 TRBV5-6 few CASSRDRGTGELFF TGTGCCAGCAGCCGGGACAGGGGGACCGGGGAGCTGTTTTTT
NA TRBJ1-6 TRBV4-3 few CASSQEARDNSPLHF TGCGCCAGCAGCCAAGAGGCCCGGGACAATTCACCCCTCCACTTT
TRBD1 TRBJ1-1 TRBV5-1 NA CASSYGQVHGVEAFF TGCGCCAGCAGCTACGGACAGGTCCATGGGGTGGAAGCTTTCTTT
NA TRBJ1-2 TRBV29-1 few CSSLADSGYGYTF TGCAGCTCCCTGGCGGACTCAGGGTATGGCTACACCTTC
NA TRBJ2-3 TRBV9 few CASSVDGARMNTQYF TGTGCCAGCAGCGTAGACGGGGCAAGAATGAATACGCAGTATTTT
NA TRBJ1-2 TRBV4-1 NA CASTHPLERGNGYTF TGCGCCAGCACCCACCCCCTTGAGAGGGGGAATGGCTACACCTTC
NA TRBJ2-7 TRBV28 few CASSLYGGSEQYF TGTGCCAGCAGTTTGTATGGGGGGAGCGAGCAGTACTTC
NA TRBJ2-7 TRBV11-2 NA CASSQGLGIYEQYF TGTGCCAGCAGCCAAGGTTTAGGGATCTACGAGCAGTACTTC
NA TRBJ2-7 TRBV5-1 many CASSHGDSLPEQYF TGCGCCAGCAGCCATGGGGACTCTCTGCCCGAGCAGTACTTC
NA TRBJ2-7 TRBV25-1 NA CASSRHRSSYEQYF TGTGCCAGCAGTCGACACAGGTCATCCTACGAGCAGTACTTC
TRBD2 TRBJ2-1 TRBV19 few CASRLAGLYNEQFF TGTGCCAGTCGACTAGCGGGGCTTTACAATGAGCAGTTCTTC
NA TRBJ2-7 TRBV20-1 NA CSADNSYEQYF TGCAGTGCTGACAACTCCTACGAGCAGTACTTC
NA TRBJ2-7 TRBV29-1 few CSAILGTYEQYF TGCAGCGCCATTTTAGGAACCTACGAGCAGTACTTC
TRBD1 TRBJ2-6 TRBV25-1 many CASSETGGTNVLTF TGTGCCAGCAGCGAGACAGGGGGGACCAACGTCCTGACTTTC
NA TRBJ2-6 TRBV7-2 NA CASSLDPGAGANVLTF TGTGCCAGCAGCTTAGATCCCGGGGCCGGGGCCAACGTCCTGACTTTC
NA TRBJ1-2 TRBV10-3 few CAISESSGRDGYTF TGTGCCATCAGTGAGTCGTCAGGTCGGGATGGCTACACCTTC
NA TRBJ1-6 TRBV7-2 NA CASSLDRANSPLHF TGTGCCAGCAGCTTAGACAGGGCTAATTCACCCCTCCACTTT
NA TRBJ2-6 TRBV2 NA CASSDRGNLGANVLTF TGTGCCAGCAGTGATCGGGGGAACCTTGGGGCCAACGTCCTGACTTTC
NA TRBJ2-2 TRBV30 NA CAWSGGPGTGELFF TGTGCCTGGAGTGGGGGCCCGGGGACCGGGGAGCTGTTTTTT
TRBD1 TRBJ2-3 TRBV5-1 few CASSIGQVPSTDTQYF TGCGCCAGCAGCATCGGACAGGTTCCTAGCACAGATACGCAGTATTTT
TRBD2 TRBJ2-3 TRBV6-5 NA CASSLAGGTDTQYF TGTGCCAGCAGTTTAGCGGGGGGCACAGATACGCAGTATTTT